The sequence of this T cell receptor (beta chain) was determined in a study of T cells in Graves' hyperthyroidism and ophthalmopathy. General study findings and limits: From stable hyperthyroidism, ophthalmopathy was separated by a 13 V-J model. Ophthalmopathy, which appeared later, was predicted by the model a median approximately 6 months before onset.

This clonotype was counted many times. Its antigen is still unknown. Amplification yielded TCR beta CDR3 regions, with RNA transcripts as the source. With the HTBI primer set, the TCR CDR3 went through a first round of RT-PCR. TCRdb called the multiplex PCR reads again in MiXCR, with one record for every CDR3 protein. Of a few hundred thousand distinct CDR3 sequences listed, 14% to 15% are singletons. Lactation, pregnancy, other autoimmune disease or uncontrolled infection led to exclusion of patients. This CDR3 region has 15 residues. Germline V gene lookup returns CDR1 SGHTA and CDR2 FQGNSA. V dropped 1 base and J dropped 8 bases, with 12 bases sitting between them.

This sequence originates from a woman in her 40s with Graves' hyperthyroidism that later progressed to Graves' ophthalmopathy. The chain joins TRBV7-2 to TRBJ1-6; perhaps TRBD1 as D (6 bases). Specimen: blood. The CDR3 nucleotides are TGTGCCAGCAGCTTAGTCTCGGGGGGCGATTCACCCCTCCACTTT. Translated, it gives CASSLVSGGDSPLHF. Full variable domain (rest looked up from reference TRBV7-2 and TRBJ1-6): GAGVSQSPSNKVTEKGKDVELRCDPISGHTALYWYRQSLGQGLEFLIYFQGNSAPDKSGLPSDRFSAERTGGSVSTLTIQRTQQEDSAVYLCASSLVSGGDSPLHFGNGTRLTVT.